This T cell receptor beta chain was found in a study of cytomegalovirus exposure and HLA in healthy donors (dated by TCRdb to about 2017). In terms of the full investigation: An earlier analysis of several hundred of the donors reported approximately 300 Gb of sequence data and around 110 million unique TCR beta sequences obtained from about 170 million T cells. Both class I and class II loci were covered by HLA typing, at four-digit resolution. About five DR-DQ haplotypes were treated as single units for association and clustering because of strong linkage in the cohort. Donor age, sex, ethnicity and CMV serostatus were compiled together with the repertoire data. To predict cytomegalovirus infection status, the study combined high-throughput TCR immunosequencing, statistical association of individual TCRs with disease status, and machine learning. A separate validation cohort of over 95 different subjects was used in addition to the 666-subject first cohort. Typing coverage varied by locus: roughly 620-640 donors for A, B, C, DRB1 and DQB1; roughly 520 for DQA1; over 600 for DPA1; roughly 450 for DPB1. In the later analysis, no new phenotypic data were used to find candidate immune exposures; instead, reliance was placed on TCR beta sequences and their occurrence across donors. Among some 410 genotyped donors of the cohort, an average of 235,054 unique TCR beta nucleotide sequences were sequenced per donor, around 20% of them non-productive. A later genetic analysis used genome-wide SNP genotypes for about 65% of the roughly 700 donors, treating that subset as a discovery cohort. All discovery cohort repertoires had been generated using a single sequencing platform. Roughly 300 gigabases of sequencing data and around 88 million unique TCR sequences made up an early release that covered nearly 650 HLA-typed donors. The study profiled the T cell repertoires of 500 to 800 subjects by immunosequencing and related them to cytomegalovirus serostatus. The study was designed to test whether signatures of past pathogen exposure could be identified by cataloging public T cell receptors. An earlier analysis of some 500 of the donors applied high-throughput TCR beta sequencing to assess whether each TCR beta V gene segment acted as functional or pseudogenic. A later analysis re-analyzed previously published TCR beta repertoires from 660 or so donors and added high-resolution HLA genotyping to study TCR occurrence patterns. Of the 350 to 450 genotyped donors, approximately 80% were placed in the genetic ancestry cluster associated with self-reported Caucasian donors.

Library construction relied on the immunoSEQ multiplex PCR assay. For the multiplex PCR, a mixture combining 60 forward primers for TCR Vbeta segments and 13 reverse primers for TCR Jbeta segments was used. Amplification of the CDR3 region of rearranged TCR beta genes was performed with a multiplex PCR assay on genomic DNA. The Illumina HiSeq System was used to sequence the amplified TCR beta libraries as 87-base-pair reads. The published analysis was carried out like this. A later analysis tallied around 80 million unique TCR beta chains across the 660 or so repertoires, and approximately 9.9 million of those chains were shared by two or more donors. To remove PCR and sequencing errors, raw reads were error-corrected and collapsed into unique sequences using a nearest-neighbor algorithm that merged closely related sequences. Alignment of CDR3 sequences to IMGT reference sequences was used to assign V, D and J gene segments. For a sequence to be retained, a match of at least six nucleotides to both a V gene segment and a J gene segment was required. A rearrangement counted as productive if the CDR3 had no stop codons and remained in frame with V and J, and every other rearrangement counted as non-productive. Following IMGT convention, CDR3 was defined as the stretch from the second conserved V-encoded cysteine up to the conserved J-encoded phenylalanine. The earlier analysis of around 640 of the donors excluded sequences that lacked an unambiguous match to a single V gene segment. In an earlier analysis of 587 of the donors, a V segment was called functional when productive rearrangements were above 56.7%, and segregating when the standard deviation between donors exceeded 5%. A statistical classification framework was built for diagnosing cytomegalovirus status from the catalog of TCR beta chain sequences. V and J gene assignment, in a later analysis, came from comparing TCR nucleotide sequences with IMGT/GENE-DB human TR gene sequences. The TCRdist pipeline was used in a later analysis to assign CDR3 sequences and most-parsimonious VDJ recombination scenarios. In a later analysis, each TCR beta chain was defined by its CDR3 amino acid sequence together with its V-gene family, and reads without a unique V-gene family were excluded. In a later analysis, several hundred highly shared, low-generation-probability nucleotide sequences were removed to address suspected cross-contamination and a sequencing artifact. A later analysis calculated a clonal expansion index for each public chain from normalized within-repertoire ranks of inferred template counts. A later analysis computed generation probabilities with a VDJ recombination model fitted to out-of-frame rearrangements, and checked the results against IGoR. In a later analysis, hypergeometric tests were used to score TCR-TCR, TCR-HLA and TCR-CMV co-occurrence, with a repertoire-size bias correction applied to TCR pairs. A later analysis estimated false discovery rates by permuting HLA or CMV assignments 20 times. A later analysis grouped co-occurring TCRs with DBSCAN, adding TCRdist sequence similarity when clustering within HLA-allele-positive subsets. Co-occurrence clustering excluded repertoires with fewer than 30,000 or more than 120,000 public chains, plus five with anomalous nucleotide sharing. The table comes from immuneACCESS by way of TCRdb, which keeps in-frame sequences with V and J called. Part of the clones is missing from these tables; in studies checked, under half for an unresolved V gene and the rest for unknown reasons. The V and J calls and the clone size are those of that table, but D and trimming were determined from the DNA. Counted in this sample were roughly 200,000 clones; under 85% of them appeared once. Together, the top ten hold 1.5% to 2% of the sample.

The cohort consisted of 666 healthy bone marrow donors. At the time of sampling, every cohort member was nominally healthy, though immune exposures that went unrecorded were likely present. The donor was CMV seronegative and belonged to the group of 350 or so seronegative cohort members. A peripheral blood sample was provided by each donor, and peripheral blood mononuclear cells were used for TCR beta sequencing. Genomic DNA was extracted from the blood cell samples with the Qiagen DNeasy Blood Extraction Kit. A remark on this clone: Its antigen is unknown. No base quality values were provided; no much bigger clone lies one nucleotide off.

Trimming at the junction amounts to 5 bases on V and 7 bases on J, and the germline ends lie 15 bases apart. The germline V gene sets CDR1 to SGHAT and CDR2 to FQNNGV. There are 14 amino acids in the CDR3, from cysteine to phenylalanine inclusive. Solely the CDR3 DNA is kept, with 42 bases framed from the first base. The study at large found these results: In a later analysis, around 17,000 TCR beta sequences were associated with specific HLA alleles at a false discovery rate of 0.05. Most TCR sequences were observed very rarely across donors, whereas some public TCRs were present in many individuals. In this cohort, only TCR beta chains were sequenced, and detectable features were limited by the absence of alpha or paired-chain data. A few of the identified cytomegalovirus-associated TCR beta chains were confirmed in vitro to be specific for cytomegalovirus antigens. A cluster of highly shared sequence variants was judged likely to represent a technical artifact of the sequencing pipeline. In a later analysis, TCR association rates were found to vary across HLA loci, with the most associated TCRs seen for DRB1 alleles and the fewest for HLA-C alleles. The classifier was reported to diagnose cytomegalovirus status with high specificity and sensitivity in both the original and validation cohorts. Correlated functional status among segregating V segments might be attributable to linkage disequilibrium, but an unknown experimental factor could not be ruled out. HLA typing was unavailable for some donors at each locus, so association tests used only the typed subset. Some 16 rarely observed V segments, including chromosome 9 orphons, were excluded from the earlier analysis of approximately 500 of the donors because counts were too low. A later analysis found that HLA-associated TCR beta chains were more clonally expanded and had lower generation probabilities than equally common non-associated chains. A further reported finding was that TCR beta sequences accurately predicted the HLA-A and HLA-B alleles for most subjects in the first cohort. Assigning TCR associations to individual alleles was difficult when HLA alleles, especially DR and DQ, strongly co-occurred. Some IMGT-functional V segments, including TRBV6-2 and TRBV6-3, could not be distinguished by the 87-base-pair reads and were therefore excluded. Broadly in line with IMGT annotations, most TCR beta V segments showed up in productive rearrangements about 87% or about 30% of the time in an earlier analysis of a few hundred of the donors. Roughly uniform sequencing depth across donors was assumed in presence/absence analyses, although this assumption may not hold. An association between a missense DCLRE1C variant and V-gene and J-gene trimming of TCR beta chains was found in a later genetic analysis and replicated in an independent cohort. In the study, about 150 TCR beta chains were listed as associated with cytomegalovirus. According to the authors, the approach could potentially be generalized to other disease states and immunological phenotypes. CMV serostatus was the only immune exposure information available for the cohort. According to a later genetic analysis, donors in an Asian-associated ancestry cluster had fewer N-insertions in productive TCRs than the approximately 630-donor mean. A later analysis reported that several top co-occurrence clusters appeared linked to parvovirus B19, influenza, CMV and Epstein-Barr virus. According to a later analysis, most CMV-associated TCR beta chains appeared to be HLA-restricted, and the HLA associations seemed to be driven largely by CMV exposure.

Sequencing was done on a sample of PBMCs. The receptor chain draws on TRBV11-2 and TRBJ1-3; perhaps TRBD1 is the D gene, with 6 bases matching. This sequence originates from a man between 45 and 60 years old in good health and CMV-seronegative. The CDR3 loop reads CASSQGGGSNTIYF. At the DNA level, the sequence is TGTGCCAGCAGCCAAGGGGGGGGTTCGAACACCATATATTTT.